Included here is one T cell receptor beta chain sequence, with context. The junction differs from germline at one of its ends, possibly a read error. After thawing and overnight rest, PBMC were stained with GMM-loaded CD1B tetramer, viability dye and anti-CD3 for sorting. C32 glucose monomycolate from Rhodococcus equi was loaded onto the CD1B tetramers. Before cryopreservation, the sorted PBMC lost their CD14-expressing monocytes. From each donor, roughly 99,000 tetramer-negative cells were sorted. The data derive from a study of T cells in tuberculosis. As for the study in general: CD1B tetramers identified T cells specific for mycobacterial lipid GMM.

Clones were sequenced by immunoSEQ multiplex PCR, and TCRdb holds only the in-frame ones, with some missing. The data show more than 70,000 clones, under 95% seen once. Germline values: CDR1 SGHVS, CDR2 FNYEAQ. The CDR3 runs to 14 residues. The specimen sequenced was CD1b-GMM tetramer-negative cells sorted from PBMCs. The chain has TRBV7-6 and TRBJ1-2, with 9 bases identical to TRBD1. This clonotype originated in an adult woman with latent tuberculosis. The CDR3 here is CASSLVGDRDGHTF. The CDR3 DNA is TGTGCCAGCAGCTTAGTCGGGGACAGGGATGGCCACACCTTC.